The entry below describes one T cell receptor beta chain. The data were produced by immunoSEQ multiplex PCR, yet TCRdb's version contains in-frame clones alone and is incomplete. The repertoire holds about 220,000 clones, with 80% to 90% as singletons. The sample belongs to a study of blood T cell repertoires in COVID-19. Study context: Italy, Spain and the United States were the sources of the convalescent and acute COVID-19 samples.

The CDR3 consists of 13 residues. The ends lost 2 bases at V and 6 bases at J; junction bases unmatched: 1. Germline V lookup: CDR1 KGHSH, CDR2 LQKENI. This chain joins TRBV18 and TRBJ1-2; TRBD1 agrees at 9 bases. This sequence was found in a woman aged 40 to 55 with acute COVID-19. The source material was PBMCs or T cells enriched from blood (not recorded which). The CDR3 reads CASSPTGGHGYTF. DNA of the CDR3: TGTGCCAGCTCACCAACAGGGGGCCATGGCTACACCTTC.